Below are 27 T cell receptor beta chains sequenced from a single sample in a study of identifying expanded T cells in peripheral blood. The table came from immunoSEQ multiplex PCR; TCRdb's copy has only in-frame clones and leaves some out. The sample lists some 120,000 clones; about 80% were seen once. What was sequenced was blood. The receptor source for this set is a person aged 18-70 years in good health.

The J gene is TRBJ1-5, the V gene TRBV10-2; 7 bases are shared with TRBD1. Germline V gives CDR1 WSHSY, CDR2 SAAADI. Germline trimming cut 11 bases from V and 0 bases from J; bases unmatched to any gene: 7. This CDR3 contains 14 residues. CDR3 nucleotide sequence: TGCGCCTCTCAGGGGGGGGATAGCAATCAGCCCCAGCATTTT. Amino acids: CASQGGDSNQPQHF.

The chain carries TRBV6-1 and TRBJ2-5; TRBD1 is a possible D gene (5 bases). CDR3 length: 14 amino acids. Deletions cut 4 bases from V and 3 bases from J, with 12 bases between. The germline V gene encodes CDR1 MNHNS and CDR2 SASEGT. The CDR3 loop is CASSAGRLKETQYF. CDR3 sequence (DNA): TGTGCCAGCAGTGCAGGGCGGTTGAAAGAGACCCAGTACTTC.

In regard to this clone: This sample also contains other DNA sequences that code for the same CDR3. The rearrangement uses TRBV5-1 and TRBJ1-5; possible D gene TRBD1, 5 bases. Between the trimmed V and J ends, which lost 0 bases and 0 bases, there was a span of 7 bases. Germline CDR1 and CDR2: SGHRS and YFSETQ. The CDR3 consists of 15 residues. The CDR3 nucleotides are TGCGCCAGCAGCTTGGTAGGGGATAGCAATCAGCCCCAGCATTTT. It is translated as CASSLVGDSNQPQHF.

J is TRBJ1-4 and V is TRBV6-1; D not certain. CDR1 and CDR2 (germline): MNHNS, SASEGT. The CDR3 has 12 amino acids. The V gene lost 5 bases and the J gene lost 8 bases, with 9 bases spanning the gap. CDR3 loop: CASSPIQEKLFF. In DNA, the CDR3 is TGTGCCAGCAGTCCGATCCAGGAAAAACTGTTTTTT.

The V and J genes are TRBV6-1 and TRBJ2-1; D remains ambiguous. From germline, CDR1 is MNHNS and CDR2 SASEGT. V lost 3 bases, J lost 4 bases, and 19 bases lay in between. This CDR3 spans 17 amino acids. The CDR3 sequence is CASSDRSRLTPYNEQFF. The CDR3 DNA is TGTGCCAGCAGTGACCGCTCTCGTTTGACACCTTACAATGAGCAGTTCTTC.

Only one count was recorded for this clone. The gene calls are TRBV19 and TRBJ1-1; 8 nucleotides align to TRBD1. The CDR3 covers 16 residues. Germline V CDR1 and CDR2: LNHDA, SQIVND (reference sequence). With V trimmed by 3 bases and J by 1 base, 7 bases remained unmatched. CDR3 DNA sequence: TGTGCCAGTAGTATTACCTCCGGGACAGGGAACACTGAAGCTTTCTTT. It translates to CASSITSGTGNTEAFF.

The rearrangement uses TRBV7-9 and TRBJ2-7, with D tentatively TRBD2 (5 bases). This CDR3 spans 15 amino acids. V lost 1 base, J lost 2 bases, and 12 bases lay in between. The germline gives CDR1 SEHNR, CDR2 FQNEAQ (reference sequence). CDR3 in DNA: TGTGCCAGCAGCTTAGATAGGGAGTACACCTACGAGCAGTACTTC. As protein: CASSLDREYTYEQYF.

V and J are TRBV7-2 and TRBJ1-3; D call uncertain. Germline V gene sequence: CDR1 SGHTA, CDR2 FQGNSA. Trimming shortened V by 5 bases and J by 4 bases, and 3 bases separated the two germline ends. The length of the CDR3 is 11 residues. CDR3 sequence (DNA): TGTGCCAGCAGCCCCGGAAACACCATATATTTT. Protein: CASSPGNTIYF.

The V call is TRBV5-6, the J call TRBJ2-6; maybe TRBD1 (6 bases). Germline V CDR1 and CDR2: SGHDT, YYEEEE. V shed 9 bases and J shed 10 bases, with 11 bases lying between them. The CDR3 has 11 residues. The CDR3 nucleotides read TGTGCCACTTCCCAGGGGAACGTCCTGACTTTC. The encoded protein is CATSQGNVLTF.

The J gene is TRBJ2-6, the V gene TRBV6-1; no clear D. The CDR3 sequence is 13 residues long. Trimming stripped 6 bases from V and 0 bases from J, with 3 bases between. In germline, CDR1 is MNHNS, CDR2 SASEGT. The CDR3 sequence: CASRFSGANVLTF. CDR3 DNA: TGTGCCAGCAGGTTCTCTGGGGCCAACGTCCTGACTTTC.

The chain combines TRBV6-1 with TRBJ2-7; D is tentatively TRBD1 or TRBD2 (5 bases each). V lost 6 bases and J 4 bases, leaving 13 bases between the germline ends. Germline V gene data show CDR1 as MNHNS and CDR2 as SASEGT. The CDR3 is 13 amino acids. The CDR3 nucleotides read TGTGCCAGCAGCGGGACCGTCCAATACGAGCAGTACTTC. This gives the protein CASSGTVQYEQYF.

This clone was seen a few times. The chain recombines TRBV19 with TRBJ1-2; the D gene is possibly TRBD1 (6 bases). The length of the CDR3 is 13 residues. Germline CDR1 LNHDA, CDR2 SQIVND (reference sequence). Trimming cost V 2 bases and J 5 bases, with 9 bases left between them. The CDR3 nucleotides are TGTGCCAGTAGTATAACACAGGGTTATGGCTACACCTTC. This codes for CASSITQGYGYTF.

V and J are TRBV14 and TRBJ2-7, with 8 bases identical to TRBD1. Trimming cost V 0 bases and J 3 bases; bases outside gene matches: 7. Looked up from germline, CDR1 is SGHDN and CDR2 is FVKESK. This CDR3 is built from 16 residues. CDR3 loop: CASSQDRTGMGYEQYF. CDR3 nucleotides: TGTGCCAGCAGCCAAGATCGGACAGGGATGGGCTACGAGCAGTACTTC.

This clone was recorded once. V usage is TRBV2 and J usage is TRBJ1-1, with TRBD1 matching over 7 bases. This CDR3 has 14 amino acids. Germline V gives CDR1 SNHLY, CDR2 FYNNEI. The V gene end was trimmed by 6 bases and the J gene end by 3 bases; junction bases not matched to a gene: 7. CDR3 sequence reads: CASRKTGSYTEAFF. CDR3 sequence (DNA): TGTGCCAGCAGGAAGACAGGGTCGTACACTGAAGCTTTCTTT.

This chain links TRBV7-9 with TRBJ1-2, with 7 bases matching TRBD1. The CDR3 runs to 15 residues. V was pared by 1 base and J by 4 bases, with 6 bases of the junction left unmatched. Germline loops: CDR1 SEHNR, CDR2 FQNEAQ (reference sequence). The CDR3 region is CASSLDRGGIYGYTF. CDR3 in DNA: TGTGCCAGCAGCTTAGACAGGGGCGGAATCTATGGCTACACCTTC.

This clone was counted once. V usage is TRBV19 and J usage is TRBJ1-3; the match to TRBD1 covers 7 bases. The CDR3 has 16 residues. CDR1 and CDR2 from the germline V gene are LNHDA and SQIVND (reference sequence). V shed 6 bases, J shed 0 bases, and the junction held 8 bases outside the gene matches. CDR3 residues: CASSPKGAFSGNTIYF. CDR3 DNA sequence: TGTGCCAGTAGCCCTAAGGGGGCTTTCTCTGGAAACACCATATATTTT.

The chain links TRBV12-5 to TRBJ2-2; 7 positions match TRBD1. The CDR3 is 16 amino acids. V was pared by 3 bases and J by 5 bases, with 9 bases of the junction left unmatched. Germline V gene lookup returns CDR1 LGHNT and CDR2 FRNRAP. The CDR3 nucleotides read TGTGCTAGTGGTTTCTCGGGACAGAGTGATACCGGGGAGCTGTTTTTT. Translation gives CASGFSGQSDTGELFF.

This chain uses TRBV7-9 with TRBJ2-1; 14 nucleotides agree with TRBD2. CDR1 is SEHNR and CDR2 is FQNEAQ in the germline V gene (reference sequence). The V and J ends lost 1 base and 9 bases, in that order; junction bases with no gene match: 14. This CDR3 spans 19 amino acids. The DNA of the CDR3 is TGTGCCAGCAGCTTAGGACTAGCGGGGGGGCCGTACGGGGCAAGTGAGCAGTTCTTC. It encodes CASSLGLAGGPYGASEQFF.

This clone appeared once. In DNA, the CDR3 is TGTGCCAGCAGTCCGCGACCGGAACAGATGAGTGGCTACACCTTC. Protein: CASSPRPEQMSGYTF. The genes are TRBV27 and TRBJ1-2; no clear D. Per germline, CDR1 MNHEY and CDR2 SMNVEV (reference sequence). This CDR3 region has 15 residues. V lost 5 bases, J lost 7 bases, and 20 bases lay in between.

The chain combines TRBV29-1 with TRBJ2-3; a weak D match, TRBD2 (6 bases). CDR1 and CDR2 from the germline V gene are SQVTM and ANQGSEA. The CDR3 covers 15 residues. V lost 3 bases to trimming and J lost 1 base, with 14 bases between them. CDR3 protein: CSVEMEGGGTDTQYF. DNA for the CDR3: TGCAGCGTTGAGATGGAGGGCGGAGGCACAGATACGCAGTATTTT.

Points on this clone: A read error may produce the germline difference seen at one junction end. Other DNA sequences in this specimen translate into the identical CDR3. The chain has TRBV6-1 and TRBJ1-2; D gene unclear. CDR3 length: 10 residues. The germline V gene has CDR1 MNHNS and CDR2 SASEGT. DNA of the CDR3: TGTGCCAGCAGTGACTACGGCTACACCTTC. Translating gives CASSDYGYTF.

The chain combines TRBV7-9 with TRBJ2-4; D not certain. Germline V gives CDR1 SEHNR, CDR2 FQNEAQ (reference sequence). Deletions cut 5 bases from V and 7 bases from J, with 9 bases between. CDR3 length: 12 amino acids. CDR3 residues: CASSRLDNIQYF. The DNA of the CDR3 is TGTGCCAGCAGCCGTCTAGATAACATTCAGTACTTC.

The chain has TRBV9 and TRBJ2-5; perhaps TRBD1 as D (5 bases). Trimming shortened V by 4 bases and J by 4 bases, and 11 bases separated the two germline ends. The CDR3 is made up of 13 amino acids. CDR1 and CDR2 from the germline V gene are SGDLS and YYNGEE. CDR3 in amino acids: CASSRRRGETQYF. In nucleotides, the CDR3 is TGTGCCAGCAGCCGGAGAAGGGGAGAGACCCAGTACTTC.

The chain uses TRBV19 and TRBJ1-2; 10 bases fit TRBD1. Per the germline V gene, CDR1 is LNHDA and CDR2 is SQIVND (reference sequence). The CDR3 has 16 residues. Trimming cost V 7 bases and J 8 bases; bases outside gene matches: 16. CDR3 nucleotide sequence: TGTGCCAGTAAATGGAGGTACTCCGGGACAGGGGTCGGCTACACCTTC. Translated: CASKWRYSGTGVGYTF.

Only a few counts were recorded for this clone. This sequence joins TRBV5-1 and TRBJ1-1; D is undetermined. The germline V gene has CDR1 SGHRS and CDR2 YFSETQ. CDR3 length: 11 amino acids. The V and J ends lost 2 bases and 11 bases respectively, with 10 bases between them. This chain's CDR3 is CASSLGIQAFF. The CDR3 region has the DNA TGCGCCAGCAGCTTAGGGATTCAGGCTTTCTTT.

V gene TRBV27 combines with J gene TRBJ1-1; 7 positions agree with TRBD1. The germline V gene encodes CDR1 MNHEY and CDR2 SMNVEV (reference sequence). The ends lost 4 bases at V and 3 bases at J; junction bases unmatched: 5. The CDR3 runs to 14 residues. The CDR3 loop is CASSSPGQDTEAFF. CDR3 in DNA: TGTGCCAGCAGTTCCCCTGGACAGGACACTGAAGCTTTCTTT.

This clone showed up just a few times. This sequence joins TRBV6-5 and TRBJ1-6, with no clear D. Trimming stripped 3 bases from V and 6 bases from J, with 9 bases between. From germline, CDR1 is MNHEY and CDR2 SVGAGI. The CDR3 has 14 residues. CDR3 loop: CASSYRPFNSPLHF. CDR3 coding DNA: TGTGCCAGCAGTTATAGGCCCTTTAATTCACCCCTCCACTTT.